Below are 10 T cell receptor beta chains sequenced from a single sample in a study of vaccination and CD4 T cells after COVID-19. The Oncomine TCR Beta short-read assay was applied to DNA of cultured CD4+ T cells. Via MiXCR, TCRdb re-called the PCR reads, giving one row per CDR3 protein. The profile shows more than 10,000 distinct CDR3 sequences, roughly 70% of them singletons. Their target antigens are unknown. The treatment is: roughly 10-day PBMC culture with coronavirus spike peptide pools or control peptides (ViraFEST assay). Specimen: CD4+ T cells from blood, cultured in vitro. Every receptor here comes from a human donor who had recovered from COVID-19.

The J gene is TRBJ2-3, the V gene TRBV24-1; possibly TRBD2 for D (6 bases). The CDR3 sequence is 15 residues long. V lost 7 bases, J lost 1 base, and 14 bases lay in between. CDR1 is KGHDR and CDR2 is SFDVKD in the germline V gene. The CDR3 loop is CATRSGGDRTDTQYF. The CDR3 region has the DNA TGTGCCACCAGATCGGGCGGGGATCGCACAGATACGCAGTATTTT.

Note on this clonotype: One base away lies a much larger clone, so this may be a sequencing read error. The genes are TRBV6-2 or TRBV6-3 and TRBJ1-5; D is unresolved. The ends were cut back, 2 bases at V and 4 bases at J, with 3 bases in the middle. Germline lookup yields CDR1 MNHEY and CDR2 SVGEGT. The CDR3 has 12 amino acids. As DNA, the CDR3 is TGTGCCAGCAGTTACCTTAATCAGCCCCAGCATTTT. Its protein product is CASSYLNQPQHF.

The V and J genes are TRBV7-8 and TRBJ2-3; D tentatively fits TRBD1 or TRBD2 (5 bases each). Per germline, CDR1 SGHVS and CDR2 FQNEAQ. This CDR3 region has 15 residues. V was pared by 6 bases and J by 3 bases, with 16 bases between. The CDR3, as DNA: TGTGCCAGCAGTCTGTCAGGGACGAGGACAGATACGCAGTATTTT. It specifies CASSLSGTRTDTQYF.

The sample holds a few counts of this clonotype. The genes are TRBV27 and TRBJ2-4; D gene unclear. This CDR3 is 14 amino acids long. V gave up 0 bases and J gave up 9 bases, with 12 bases separating them. In germline, CDR1 is MNHEY, CDR2 SMNVEV (reference sequence). The CDR3 loop reads CASSLSAVRGIQYF. The CDR3 DNA reads as TGTGCCAGCAGTTTATCCGCCGTACGAGGCATTCAGTACTTC.

The chain recombines TRBV20-1 with TRBJ2-1; TRBD2 might be the D (6 bases). The V gene lost 5 bases and the J gene lost 7 bases, with 30 bases spanning the gap. This CDR3 comprises 18 residues. CDR1 and CDR2 from the germline V gene are DFQATT and SNEGSKA (reference sequence). The CDR3 region has the DNA TGCAGTGCTCCCGTTCGGGATGTCGGGACTGGACATATTAATGAGCAGTTCTTC. As protein: CSAPVRDVGTGHINEQFF.

The chain is built from TRBV20-1 and TRBJ2-7; no reliable D call. CDR3 length equals 14 residues. CDR1 DFQATT and CDR2 SNEGSKA come from the germline V gene (reference sequence). Trimming removed 3 bases at V and 0 bases at J, with 12 bases between. CDR3 DNA: TGCAGTGCTAGGGAGACCGGCAGCTCCTACGAGCAGTACTTC. It encodes CSARETGSSYEQYF.

The chain has TRBV19 and TRBJ1-6, with 7 bases aligning to TRBD1. There are 14 residues in the CDR3. The junction had 7 bases not matched to a gene; V was cut back by 5 bases and J by 9 bases. Per germline, CDR1 LNHDA and CDR2 SQIVND (reference sequence). The CDR3 loop reads CASSSGTVGSPLHF. CDR3 in DNA: TGTGCCAGTAGTTCCGGGACAGTTGGTTCACCCCTCCACTTT. The variable domain in full, completed from reference TRBV19 and TRBJ1-6, reads DGGITQSPKYLFRKEGQNVTLSCEQNLNHDAMYWYRQDPGQGLRLIYYSQIVNDFQKGDIAEGYSVSREKKESFPLTVTSAQKNPTAFYLCASSSGTVGSPLHFGNGTRLTVT.

The V and J genes are TRBV2 and TRBJ2-5, with TRBD2 matching 7 bases. V dropped 3 bases and J dropped 3; count of bases not matched to a gene: 7. The CDR3 loop spans 15 amino acids. The germline V gene encodes CDR1 SNHLY and CDR2 FYNNEI. CDR3 in DNA: TGTGCCAGCAGTGACCTACGCGGGAGTAAAGAGACCCAGTACTTC. Encoded protein: CASSDLRGSKETQYF. The variable domain in full, completed from reference TRBV2 and TRBJ2-5, reads EPEVTQTPSHQVTQMGQEVILRCVPISNHLYFYWYRQILGQKVEFLVSFYNNEISEKSEIFDDQFSVERPDGSNFTLKIRSTKLEDSAMYFCASSDLRGSKETQYFGPGTRLLVL.

The chain recombines TRBV7-2 with TRBJ2-5; TRBD2 aligns across 12 bases. The germline V gene encodes CDR1 SGHTA and CDR2 FQGNSA. CDR3 length: 16 residues. V trimming: 2 bases; J trimming: 6 bases; junction bases outside the gene matches: 7. DNA for the CDR3: TGTGCCAGCAGCTTATCTGGGACTAGCGGGTCTAAGACCCAGTACTTC. The encoded protein is CASSLSGTSGSKTQYF.

This clonotype came up a few times. The chain recombines TRBV15 with TRBJ1-5; TRBD1 might be the D (5 bases). This CDR3 has 16 residues. Trimming left V 1 base short and J 5 bases short, with 15 bases between. Per the germline V gene, CDR1 is LNHNV and CDR2 is YYDKDF (reference sequence). Written as DNA, the CDR3 is TGTGCCACCAGCAGAGTCTTCGTGAGGGGAGATCAGCCCCAGCATTTT. Its protein is CATSRVFVRGDQPQHF.